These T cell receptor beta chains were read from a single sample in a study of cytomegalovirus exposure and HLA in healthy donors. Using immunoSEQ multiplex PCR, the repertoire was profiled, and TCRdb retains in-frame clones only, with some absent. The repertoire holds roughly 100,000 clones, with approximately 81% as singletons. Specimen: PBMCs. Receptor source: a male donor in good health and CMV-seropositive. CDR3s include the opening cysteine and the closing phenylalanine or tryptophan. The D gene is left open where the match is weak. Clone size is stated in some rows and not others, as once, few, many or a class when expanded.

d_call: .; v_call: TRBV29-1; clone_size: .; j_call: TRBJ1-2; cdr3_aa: CSVVGPWGRDYGYTF; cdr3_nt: TGCAGCGTTGTCGGCCCTTGGGGCAGGGACTATGGCTACACCTTC
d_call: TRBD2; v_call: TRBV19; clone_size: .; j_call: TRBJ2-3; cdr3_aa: CASLLAGTDTQYF; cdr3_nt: TGTGCCAGTCTCCTAGCGGGCACAGATACGCAGTATTTT
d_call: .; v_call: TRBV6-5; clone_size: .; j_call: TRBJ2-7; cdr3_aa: CASMGGQFYYEQYF; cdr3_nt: TGTGCCAGCATGGGGGGACAGTTTTACTACGAGCAGTACTTC
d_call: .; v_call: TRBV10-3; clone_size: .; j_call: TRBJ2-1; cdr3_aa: CAISEEYNEQFF; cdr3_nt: TGTGCCATCAGTGAAGAGTACAATGAGCAGTTCTTC
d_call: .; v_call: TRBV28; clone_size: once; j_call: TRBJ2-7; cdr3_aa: CASSLQGREQYF; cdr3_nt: TGTGCCAGCAGTTTACAGGGGCGCGAGCAGTACTTC
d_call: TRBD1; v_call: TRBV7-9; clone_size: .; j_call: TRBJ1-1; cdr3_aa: CASSLDRAEEVF; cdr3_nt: TGTGCCAGCAGCCTTGACAGGGCGGAGGAGGTCTTT
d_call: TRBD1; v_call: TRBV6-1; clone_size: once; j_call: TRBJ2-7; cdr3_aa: CATATGYYEQYF; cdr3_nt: TGTGCCACTGCGACAGGGTACTACGAGCAGTACTTC
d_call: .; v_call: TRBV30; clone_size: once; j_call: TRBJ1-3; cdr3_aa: CAWRDRALSGNTIYF; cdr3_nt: TGTGCCTGGAGGGACAGAGCCCTCTCTGGAAACACCATATATTTT
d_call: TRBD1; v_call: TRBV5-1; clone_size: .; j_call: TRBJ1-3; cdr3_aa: CASTPADRDSNTIYF; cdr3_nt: TGCGCCAGCACCCCGGCGGACAGGGACTCAAACACCATATATTTT
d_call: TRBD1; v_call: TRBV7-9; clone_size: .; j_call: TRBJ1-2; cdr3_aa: CASSLRDSLGGYTF; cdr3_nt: TGTGCCAGCAGCTTAAGGGACAGCCTAGGTGGCTACACCTTC
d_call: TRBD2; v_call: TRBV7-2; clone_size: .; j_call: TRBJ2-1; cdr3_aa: CASSFSGGSYNEQFF; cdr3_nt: TGTGCCAGCAGCTTTAGCGGGGGCTCCTACAATGAGCAGTTCTTC
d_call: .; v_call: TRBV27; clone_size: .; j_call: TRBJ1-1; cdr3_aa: CASSIQGRMNTEAFF; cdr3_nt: TGTGCCAGCAGTATACAGGGCCGCATGAACACTGAAGCTTTCTTT
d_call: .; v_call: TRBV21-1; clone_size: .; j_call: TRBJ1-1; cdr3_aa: CASSKSKQLAPNTEAFF; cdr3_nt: TGTGCCAGCAGCAAAAGTAAACAGTTGGCTCCTAACACTGAAGCTTTCTTT
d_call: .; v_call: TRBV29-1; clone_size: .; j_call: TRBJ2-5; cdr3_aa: CSVGGSSSETQYF; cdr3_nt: TGCAGCGTTGGAGGCAGCTCCAGTGAGACCCAGTACTTC
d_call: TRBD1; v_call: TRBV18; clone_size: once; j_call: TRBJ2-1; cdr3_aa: CASSPFGTQGVGNEQFF; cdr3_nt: TGTGCCAGCTCACCCTTTGGTACCCAGGGGGTGGGCAATGAGCAGTTCTTC
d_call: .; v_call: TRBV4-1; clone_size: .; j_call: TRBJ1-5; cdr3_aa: CASSQDVGVPYQPQHF; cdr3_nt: TGCGCCAGCAGCCAAGACGTCGGAGTCCCCTATCAGCCCCAGCATTTT
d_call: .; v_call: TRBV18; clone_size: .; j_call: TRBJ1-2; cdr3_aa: CASSPQTAPAPYGYTF; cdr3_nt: TGTGCCAGCTCACCACAAACAGCCCCGGCGCCGTATGGCTACACCTTC
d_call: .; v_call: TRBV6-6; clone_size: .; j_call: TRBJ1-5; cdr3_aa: CASSMGGGGAQPQHF; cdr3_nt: TGTGCCAGCAGTATGGGAGGCGGGGGAGCTCAGCCCCAGCATTTT
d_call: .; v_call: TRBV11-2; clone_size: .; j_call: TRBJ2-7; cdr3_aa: CASSLAPGEYEQYF; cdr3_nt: TGTGCCAGCAGCTTAGCCCCAGGGGAGTACGAGCAGTACTTC
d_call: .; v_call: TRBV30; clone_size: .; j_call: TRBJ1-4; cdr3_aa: CAWQKGGQGGEKLFF; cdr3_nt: TGTGCCTGGCAAAAAGGCGGACAAGGGGGTGAAAAACTGTTTTTT
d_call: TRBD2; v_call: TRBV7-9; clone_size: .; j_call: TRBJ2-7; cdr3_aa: CASSPKGRGGVDEQYF; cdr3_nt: TGTGCCAGCAGCCCCAAGGGGCGGGGGGGCGTCGACGAGCAGTACTTC
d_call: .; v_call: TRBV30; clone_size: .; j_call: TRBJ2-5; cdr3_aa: CAFGTFQETQYF; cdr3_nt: TGTGCCTTCGGGACTTTCCAAGAGACCCAGTACTTC
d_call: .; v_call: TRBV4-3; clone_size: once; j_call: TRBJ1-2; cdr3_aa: CASSQQVPADGYTF; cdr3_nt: TGCGCCAGCAGCCAACAGGTCCCTGCCGATGGCTACACCTTC
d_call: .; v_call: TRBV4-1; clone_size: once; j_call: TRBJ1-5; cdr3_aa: CASSQETRNQPQHF; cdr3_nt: TGCGCCAGCAGCCAAGAGACACGCAATCAGCCCCAGCATTTT
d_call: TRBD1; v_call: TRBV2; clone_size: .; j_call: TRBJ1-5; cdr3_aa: CASSAGQADQPQHF; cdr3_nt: TGTGCCAGCAGTGCCGGACAGGCGGATCAGCCCCAGCATTTT
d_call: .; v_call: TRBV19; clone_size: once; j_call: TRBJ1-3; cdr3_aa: CASSSLQGRNTIYF; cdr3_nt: TGTGCCAGTAGCTCGCTCCAGGGCAGAAACACCATATATTTT
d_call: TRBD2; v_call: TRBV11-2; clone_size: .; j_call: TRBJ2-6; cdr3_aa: CASSFLAGGPYGANVLTF; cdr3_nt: TGTGCCAGCAGCTTTCTAGCGGGGGGGCCTTATGGGGCCAACGTCCTGACTTTC
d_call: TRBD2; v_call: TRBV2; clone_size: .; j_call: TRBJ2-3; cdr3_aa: CASSEAGPGRGADTQYF; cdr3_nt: TGTGCCAGCAGTGAAGCAGGGCCGGGGCGGGGGGCAGATACGCAGTATTTT
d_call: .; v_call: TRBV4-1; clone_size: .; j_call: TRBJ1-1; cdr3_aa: CASRKTQGNTEAFF; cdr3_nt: TGCGCCAGCAGAAAGACACAGGGGAACACTGAAGCTTTCTTT
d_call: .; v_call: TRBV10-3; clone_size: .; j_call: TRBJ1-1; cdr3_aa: CAIKSGSEAFF; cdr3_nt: TGTGCCATCAAGTCGGGGAGTGAAGCTTTCTTT
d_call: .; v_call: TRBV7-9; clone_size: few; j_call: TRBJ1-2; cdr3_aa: CASSLVTDYGYTF; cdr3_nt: TGTGCCAGCAGCTTAGTTACAGACTATGGCTACACCTTC
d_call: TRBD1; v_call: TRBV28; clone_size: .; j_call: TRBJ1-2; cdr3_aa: CASSVQGEGGYTF; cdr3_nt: TGTGCCAGCAGTGTACAGGGGGAGGGCGGCTACACCTTC
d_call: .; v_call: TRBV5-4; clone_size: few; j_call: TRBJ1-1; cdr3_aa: CATISRGAEAFF; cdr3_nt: TGTGCCACCATATCCCGGGGGGCTGAAGCTTTCTTT
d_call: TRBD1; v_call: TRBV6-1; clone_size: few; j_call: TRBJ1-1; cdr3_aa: CASSDPTGGNTEAFF; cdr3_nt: TGTGCCAGCAGTGACCCGACAGGGGGGAACACTGAAGCTTTCTTT
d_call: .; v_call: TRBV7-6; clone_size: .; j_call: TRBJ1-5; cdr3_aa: CASSPRESNQPQHF; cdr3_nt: TGTGCCAGCAGCCCCAGGGAAAGCAATCAGCCCCAGCATTTT
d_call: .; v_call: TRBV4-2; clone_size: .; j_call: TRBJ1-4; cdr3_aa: CASSQVHAANEKLFF; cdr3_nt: TGTGCCAGCAGCCAAGTCCATGCAGCTAATGAAAAACTGTTTTTT
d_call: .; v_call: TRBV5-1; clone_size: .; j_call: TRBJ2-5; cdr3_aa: CASSLGSAGGETQYF; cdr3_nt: TGCGCCAGCAGCTTGGGGAGCGCCGGTGGGGAGACCCAGTACTTC
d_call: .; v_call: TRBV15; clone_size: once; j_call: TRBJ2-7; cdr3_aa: CATSREGGGLIYEQYF; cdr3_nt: TGTGCCACCAGCAGAGAAGGGGGGGGCCTTATCTACGAGCAGTACTTC
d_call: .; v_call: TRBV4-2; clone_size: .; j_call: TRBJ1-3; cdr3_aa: CASSHPQGGAGNTIYF; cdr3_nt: TGTGCCAGCAGCCACCCTCAAGGGGGGGCGGGAAACACCATATATTTT
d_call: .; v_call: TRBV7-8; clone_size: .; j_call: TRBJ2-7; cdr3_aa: CASQIREQDSYEQYF; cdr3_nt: TGTGCCAGCCAGATCCGTGAACAGGACTCCTACGAGCAGTACTTC
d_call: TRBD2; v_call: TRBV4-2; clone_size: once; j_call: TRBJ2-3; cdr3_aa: CASSRGLAGPEDITDTQYF; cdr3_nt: TGTGCCAGCAGCCGCGGGCTAGCGGGGCCGGAAGATATCACAGATACGCAGTATTTT
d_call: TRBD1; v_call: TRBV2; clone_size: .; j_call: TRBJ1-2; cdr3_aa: CASSEASTGLGYTF; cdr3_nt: TGTGCCAGCAGTGAAGCATCGACAGGGCTTGGCTACACCTTC
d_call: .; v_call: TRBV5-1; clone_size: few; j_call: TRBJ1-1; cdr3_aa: CASSSAQVNTEAFF; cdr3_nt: TGCGCCAGCAGCTCCGCGCAGGTGAACACTGAAGCTTTCTTT
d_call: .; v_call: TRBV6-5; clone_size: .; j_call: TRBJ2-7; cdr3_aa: CASSELYEQYF; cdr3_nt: TGTGCCAGCAGTGAGCTTTACGAGCAGTACTTC
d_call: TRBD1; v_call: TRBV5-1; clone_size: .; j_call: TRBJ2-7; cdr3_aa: CASSLEQGYEQYF; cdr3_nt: TGCGCCAGCAGCTTGGAACAGGGGTACGAGCAGTACTTC
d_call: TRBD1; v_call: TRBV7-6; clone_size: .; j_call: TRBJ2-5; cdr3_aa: CASSPNTGQGGRQTQYF; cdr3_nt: TGTGCCAGCAGTCCCAACACCGGACAGGGGGGTCGGCAGACCCAGTACTTC
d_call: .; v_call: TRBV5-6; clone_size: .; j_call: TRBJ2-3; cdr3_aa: CASSPFSDTQYF; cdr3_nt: TGTGCCAGCAGCCCGTTTTCAGATACGCAGTATTTT
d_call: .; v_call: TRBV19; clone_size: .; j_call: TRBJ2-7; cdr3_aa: CASSAQGRLSEQYF; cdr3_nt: TGTGCCAGTAGTGCCCAGGGAAGACTCAGCGAGCAGTACTTC
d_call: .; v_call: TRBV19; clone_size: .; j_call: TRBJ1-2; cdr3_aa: CASSILSDYGYTF; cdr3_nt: TGTGCCAGTAGTATTCTGTCAGACTATGGCTACACCTTC
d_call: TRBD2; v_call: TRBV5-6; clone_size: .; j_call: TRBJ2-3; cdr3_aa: CASSPRTTSGGTDTQYF; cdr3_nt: TGTGCCAGCAGCCCCAGAACGACTAGCGGGGGCACAGATACGCAGTATTTT
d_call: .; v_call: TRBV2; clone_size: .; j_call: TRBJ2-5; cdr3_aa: CASSLDYNQETQYF; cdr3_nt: TGTGCCAGCAGTTTGGACTACAACCAAGAGACCCAGTACTTC
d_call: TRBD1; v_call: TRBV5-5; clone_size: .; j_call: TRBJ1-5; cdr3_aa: CASSLGGTDSNQPQHF; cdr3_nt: TGTGCCAGCAGCTTGGGGGGGACAGATAGCAATCAGCCCCAGCATTTT
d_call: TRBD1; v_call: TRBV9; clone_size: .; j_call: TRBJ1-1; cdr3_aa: CASSGGTGAGAEAFF; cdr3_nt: TGTGCCAGCAGCGGGGGGACAGGGGCGGGGGCTGAAGCTTTCTTT
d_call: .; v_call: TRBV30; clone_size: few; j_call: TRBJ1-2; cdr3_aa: CAWSGGGAYGYTF; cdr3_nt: TGTGCCTGGAGTGGAGGGGGGGCCTATGGCTACACCTTC
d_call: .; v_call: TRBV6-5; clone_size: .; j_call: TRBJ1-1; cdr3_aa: CASSQEKGWTEAFF; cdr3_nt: TGTGCCAGCAGTCAAGAGAAGGGGTGGACTGAAGCTTTCTTT
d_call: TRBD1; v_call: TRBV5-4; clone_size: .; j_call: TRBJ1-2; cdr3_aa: CASSLDQGAYGYTF; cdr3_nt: TGTGCCAGCAGCTTGGATCAGGGGGCCTATGGCTACACCTTC
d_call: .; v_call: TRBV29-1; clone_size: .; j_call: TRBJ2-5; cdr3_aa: CSVDSRQETQYF; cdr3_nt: TGCAGCGTTGATTCGCGTCAAGAGACCCAGTACTTC
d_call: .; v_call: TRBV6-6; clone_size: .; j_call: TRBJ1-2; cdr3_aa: CASSKGQLSYGYTF; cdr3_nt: TGTGCCAGCAGTAAAGGACAGCTCTCCTATGGCTACACCTTC
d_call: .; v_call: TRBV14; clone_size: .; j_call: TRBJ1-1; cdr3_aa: CASSQPAFVGANTEAFF; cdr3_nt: TGTGCCAGCAGCCAACCCGCGTTTGTGGGGGCGAACACTGAAGCTTTCTTT